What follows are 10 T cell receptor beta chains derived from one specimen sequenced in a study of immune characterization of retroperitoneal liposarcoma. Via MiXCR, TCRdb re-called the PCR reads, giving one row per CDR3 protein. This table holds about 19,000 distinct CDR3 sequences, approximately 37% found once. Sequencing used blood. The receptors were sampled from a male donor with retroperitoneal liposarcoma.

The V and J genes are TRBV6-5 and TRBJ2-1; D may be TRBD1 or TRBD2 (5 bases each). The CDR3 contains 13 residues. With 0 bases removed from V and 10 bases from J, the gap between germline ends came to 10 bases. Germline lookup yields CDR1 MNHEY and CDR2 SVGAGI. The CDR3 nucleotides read TGTGCCAGCAGTTACTCGCGAGGGACCGAGCAGTTCTTC. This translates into CASSYSRGTEQFF.

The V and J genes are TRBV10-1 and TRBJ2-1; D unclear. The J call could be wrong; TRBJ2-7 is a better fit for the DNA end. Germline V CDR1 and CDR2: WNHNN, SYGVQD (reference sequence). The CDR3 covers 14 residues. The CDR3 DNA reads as TGCGCCAGCAGTGAATTTGTAGAATACAATGAGCAGTACTTC. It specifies CASSEFVEYNEQYF.

CDR3 loop: CASSYIRYTEAFF. The CDR3 DNA is TGTGCCAGCAGTTACATTAGATACACTGAAGCTTTCTTT. The rearrangement uses TRBV6-2 or TRBV6-3 and TRBJ1-1, with D hard to call. Trimming removed 2 bases from V and 3 bases from J, with 7 bases in between. The CDR3 spans 13 residues. Germline V gene sequence: CDR1 MNHEY, CDR2 SVGEGT.

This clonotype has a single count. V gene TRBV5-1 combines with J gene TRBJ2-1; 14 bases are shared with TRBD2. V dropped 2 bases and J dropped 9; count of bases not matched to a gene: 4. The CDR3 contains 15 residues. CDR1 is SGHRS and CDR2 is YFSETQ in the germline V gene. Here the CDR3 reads CASSFGLAGGGEQFF. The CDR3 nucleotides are TGCGCCAGCAGCTTCGGACTAGCGGGAGGAGGTGAGCAGTTCTTC.

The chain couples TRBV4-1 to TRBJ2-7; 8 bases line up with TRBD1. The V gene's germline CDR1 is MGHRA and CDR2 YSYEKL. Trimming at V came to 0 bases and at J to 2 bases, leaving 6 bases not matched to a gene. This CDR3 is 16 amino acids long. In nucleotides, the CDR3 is TGCGCCAGCAGCCAAGATAGAGGGACAGGTCCCTACGAGCAGTACTTC. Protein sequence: CASSQDRGTGPYEQYF.

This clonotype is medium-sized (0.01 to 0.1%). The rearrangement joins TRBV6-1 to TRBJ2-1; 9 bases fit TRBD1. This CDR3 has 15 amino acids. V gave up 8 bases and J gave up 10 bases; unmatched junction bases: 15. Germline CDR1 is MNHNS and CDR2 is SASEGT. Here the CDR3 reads CASSPWDRVSYEQFF. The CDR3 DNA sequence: TGTGCCAGCTCCCCCTGGGACAGGGTGTCCTACGAGCAGTTCTTC.

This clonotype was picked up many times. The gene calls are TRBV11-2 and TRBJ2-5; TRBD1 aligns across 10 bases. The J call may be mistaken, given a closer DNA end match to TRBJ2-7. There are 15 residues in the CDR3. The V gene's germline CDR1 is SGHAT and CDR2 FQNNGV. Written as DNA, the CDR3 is TGTGCCAGCAGCTCGGACAGGGGGAACTCCTACGAGCAGTACTTC. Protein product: CASSSDRGNSYEQYF.

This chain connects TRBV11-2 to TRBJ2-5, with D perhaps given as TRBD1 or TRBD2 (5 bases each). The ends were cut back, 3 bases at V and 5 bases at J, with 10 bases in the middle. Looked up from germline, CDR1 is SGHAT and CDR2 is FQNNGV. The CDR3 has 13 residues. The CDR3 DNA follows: TGTGCCAGCAGCTTGGAATGGGGGGAGACCCAGTACTTC. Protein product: CASSLEWGETQYF.

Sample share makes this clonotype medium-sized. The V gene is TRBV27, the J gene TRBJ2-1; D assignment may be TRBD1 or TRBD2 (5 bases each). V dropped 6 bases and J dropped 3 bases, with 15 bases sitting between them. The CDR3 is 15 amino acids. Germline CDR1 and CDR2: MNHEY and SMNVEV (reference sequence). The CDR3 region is CASSPPGRDYNEQFF. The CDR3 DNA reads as TGTGCCAGCAGCCCACCGGGACGAGACTACAATGAGCAGTTCTTC.

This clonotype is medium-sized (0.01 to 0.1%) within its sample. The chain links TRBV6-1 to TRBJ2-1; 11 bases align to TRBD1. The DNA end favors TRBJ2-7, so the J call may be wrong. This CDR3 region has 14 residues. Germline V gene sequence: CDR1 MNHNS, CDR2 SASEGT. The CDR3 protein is CASSGQGAVYEQYF. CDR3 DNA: TGTGCCAGCAGCGGACAGGGGGCCGTCTACGAGCAGTACTTC.